This TCR beta chain was retrieved from a study of blood T cell repertoires in COVID-19. Sequencing was performed with immunoSEQ multiplex PCR; in TCRdb, only in-frame clones are kept and a portion is missing. The data hold just over 80,000 clones, with about 76% observed a single time. CDR3 length: 14 amino acids. After removal of 7 bases from V and 5 bases from J, the junction contained 5 bases not matched to a gene. Germline V gene sequence: CDR1 SQVTM, CDR2 ANQGSEA. The sequencing sample was made of peripheral blood. The clonotype was recovered from a man older than 75 with acute or convalescent COVID-19. The chain couples TRBV29-1 to TRBJ2-1; TRBD2 aligns across 13 bases. The DNA of the CDR3 is TGCAGCGGGGCGGGACTAGCGGGGCACAATGAGCAGTTCTTC. This sequence encodes CSGAGLAGHNEQFF.